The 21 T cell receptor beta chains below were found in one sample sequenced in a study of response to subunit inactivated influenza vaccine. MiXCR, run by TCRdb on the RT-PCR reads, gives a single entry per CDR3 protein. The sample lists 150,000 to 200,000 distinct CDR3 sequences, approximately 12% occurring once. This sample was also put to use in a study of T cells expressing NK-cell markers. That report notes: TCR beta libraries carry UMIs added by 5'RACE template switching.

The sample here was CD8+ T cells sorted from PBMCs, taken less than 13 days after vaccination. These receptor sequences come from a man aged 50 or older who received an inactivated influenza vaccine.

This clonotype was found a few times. The CDR3 region is CASSLSPGANVLTF. The DNA of the CDR3 is TGTGCCAGCAGTTTATCCCCTGGGGCCAACGTCCTGACTTTC. This rearrangement joins TRBV6-5 to TRBJ2-6, with no clear D. The CDR3 runs 14 residues. In germline, CDR1 is MNHEY, CDR2 SVGAGI. Trimming shortened V by 4 bases and J by 2 bases, and 6 bases separated the two germline ends.

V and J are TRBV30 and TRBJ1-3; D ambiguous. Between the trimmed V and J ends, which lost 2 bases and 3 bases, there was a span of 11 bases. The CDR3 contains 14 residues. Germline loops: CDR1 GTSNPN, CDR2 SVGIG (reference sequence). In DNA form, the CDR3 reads TGTGCCTGGAGTAGCGGGGAAAATGGAAACACCATATATTTT. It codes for CAWSSGENGNTIYF.

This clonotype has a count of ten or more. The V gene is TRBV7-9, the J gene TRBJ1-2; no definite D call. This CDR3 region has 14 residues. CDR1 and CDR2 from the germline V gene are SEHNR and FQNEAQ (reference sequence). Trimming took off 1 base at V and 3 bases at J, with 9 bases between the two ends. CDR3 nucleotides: TGTGCCAGCAGCTTAGGAGATCCGCACTATGGCTACACCTTC. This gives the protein CASSLGDPHYGYTF. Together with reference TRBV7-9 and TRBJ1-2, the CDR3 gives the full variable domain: DTGVSQNPRHKITKRGQNVTFRCDPISEHNRLYWYRQTLGQGPEFLTYFQNEAQLEKSRLLSDRFSAERPKGSFSTLEIQRTEQGDSAMYLCASSLGDPHYGYTFGSGTRLTVV.

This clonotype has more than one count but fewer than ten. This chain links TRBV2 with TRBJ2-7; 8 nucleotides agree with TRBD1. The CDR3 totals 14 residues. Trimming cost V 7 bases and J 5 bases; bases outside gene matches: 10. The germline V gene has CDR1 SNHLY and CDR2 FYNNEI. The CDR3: CASTSTGALDEQYF. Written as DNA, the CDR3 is TGTGCCAGCACCTCGACAGGGGCGCTGGACGAGCAGTACTTC.

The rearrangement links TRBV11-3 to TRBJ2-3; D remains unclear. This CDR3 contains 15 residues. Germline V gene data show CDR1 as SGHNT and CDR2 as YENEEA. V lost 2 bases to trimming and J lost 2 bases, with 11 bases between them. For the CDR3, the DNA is TGTGCCAGCAGCTTAAGAGGACGGAACACAGATACGCAGTATTTT. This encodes CASSLRGRNTDTQYF.

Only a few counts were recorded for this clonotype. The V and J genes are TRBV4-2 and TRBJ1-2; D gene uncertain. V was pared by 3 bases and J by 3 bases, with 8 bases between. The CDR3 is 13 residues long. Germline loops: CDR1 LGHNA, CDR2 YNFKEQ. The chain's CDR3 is CASSHGNDYGYTF. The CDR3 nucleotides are TGTGCCAGCAGCCACGGGAACGACTATGGCTACACCTTC.

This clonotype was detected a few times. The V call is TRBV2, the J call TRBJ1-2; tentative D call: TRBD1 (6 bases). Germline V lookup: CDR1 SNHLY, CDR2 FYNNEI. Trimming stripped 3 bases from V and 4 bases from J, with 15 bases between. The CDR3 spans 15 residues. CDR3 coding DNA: TGTGCCAGCAGTGACCTTCTTACAGGGATCTATGGCTACACCTTC. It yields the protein CASSDLLTGIYGYTF.

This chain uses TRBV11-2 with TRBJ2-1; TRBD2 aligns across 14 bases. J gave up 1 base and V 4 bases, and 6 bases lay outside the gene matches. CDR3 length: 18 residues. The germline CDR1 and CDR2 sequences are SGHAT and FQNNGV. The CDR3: CASSSGLAGGISYNEQFF. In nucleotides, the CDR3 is TGTGCCAGCAGCTCAGGACTAGCGGGAGGAATTTCCTACAATGAGCAGTTCTTC. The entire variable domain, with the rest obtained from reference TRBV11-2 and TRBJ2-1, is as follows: EAGVAQSPRYKIIEKRQSVAFWCNPISGHATLYWYQQILGQGPKLLIQFQNNGVVDDSQLPKDRFSAERLKGVDSTLKIQPAKLEDSAVYLCASSSGLAGGISYNEQFFGPGTRLTVL.

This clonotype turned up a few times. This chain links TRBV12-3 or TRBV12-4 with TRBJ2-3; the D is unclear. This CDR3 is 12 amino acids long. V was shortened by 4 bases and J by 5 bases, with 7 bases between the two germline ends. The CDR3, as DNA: TGTGCCAGCAGTTACCCGGTAGATACGCAGTATTTT. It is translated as CASSYPVDTQYF.

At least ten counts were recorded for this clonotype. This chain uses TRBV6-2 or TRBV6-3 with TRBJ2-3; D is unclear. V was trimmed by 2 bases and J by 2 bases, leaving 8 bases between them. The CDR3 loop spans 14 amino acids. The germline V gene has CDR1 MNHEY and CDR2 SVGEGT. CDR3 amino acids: CASSYKAPTDTQYF. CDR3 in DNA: TGTGCCAGCAGTTACAAGGCCCCCACAGATACGCAGTATTTT.

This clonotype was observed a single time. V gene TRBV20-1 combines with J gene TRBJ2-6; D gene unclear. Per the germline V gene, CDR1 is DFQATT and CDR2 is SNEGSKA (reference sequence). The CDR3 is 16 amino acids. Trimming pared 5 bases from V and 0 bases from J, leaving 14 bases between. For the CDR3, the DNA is TGCAGTGCTCCCCACCGCGGACGCTCTGGGGCCAACGTCCTGACTTTC. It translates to CSAPHRGRSGANVLTF.

CDR3 coding DNA: TGTGCCAGCAGTGAGTTTGGGGGGTCTGGGTATGAGCAGTTCTTC. Its protein is CASSEFGGSGYEQFF. The chain combines TRBV6-4 with TRBJ2-1; possibly TRBD2 for D (6 bases). Germline V gene lookup returns CDR1 MRHNA and CDR2 SNTAGT. V lost 3 bases to trimming and J lost 8 bases, with 17 bases between them. This CDR3 has 15 amino acids.

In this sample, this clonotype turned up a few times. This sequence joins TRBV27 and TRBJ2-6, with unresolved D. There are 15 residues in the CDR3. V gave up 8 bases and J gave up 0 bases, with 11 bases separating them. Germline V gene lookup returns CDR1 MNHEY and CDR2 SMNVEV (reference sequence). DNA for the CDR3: TGTGCCAGCGCAGTGGTAGCCTCTGGGGCCAACGTCCTGACTTTC. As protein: CASAVVASGANVLTF.

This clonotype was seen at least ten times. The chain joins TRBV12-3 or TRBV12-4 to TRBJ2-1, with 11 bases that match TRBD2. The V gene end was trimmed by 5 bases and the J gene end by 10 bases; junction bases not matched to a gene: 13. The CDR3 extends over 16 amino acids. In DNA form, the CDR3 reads TGTGCCAGCAGTACCCGTGGTAGCGGGGGGGCTAAGGAGCAGTTCTTC. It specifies CASSTRGSGGAKEQFF.

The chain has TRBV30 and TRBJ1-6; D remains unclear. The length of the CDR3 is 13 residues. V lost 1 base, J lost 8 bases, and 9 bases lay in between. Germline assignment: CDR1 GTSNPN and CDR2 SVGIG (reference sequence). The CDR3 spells CAWSGGLDSPLHF. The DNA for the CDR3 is TGTGCCTGGAGTGGAGGGTTAGATTCACCCCTCCACTTT.

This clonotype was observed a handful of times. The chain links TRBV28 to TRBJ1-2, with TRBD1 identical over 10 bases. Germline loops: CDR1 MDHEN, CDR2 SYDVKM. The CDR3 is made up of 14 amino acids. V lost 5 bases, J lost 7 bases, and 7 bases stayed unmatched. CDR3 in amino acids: CASSRQGASLGYTF. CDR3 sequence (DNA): TGTGCCAGCAGTCGACAGGGGGCTAGTCTTGGCTACACCTTC.

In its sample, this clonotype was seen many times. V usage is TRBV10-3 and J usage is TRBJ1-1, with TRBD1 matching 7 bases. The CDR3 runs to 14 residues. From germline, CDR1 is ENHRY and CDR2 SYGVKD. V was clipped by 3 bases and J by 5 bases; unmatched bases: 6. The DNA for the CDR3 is TGTGCCATCAGTGAACAGGGGCTGTGGACTGAAGCTTTCTTT. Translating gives CAISEQGLWTEAFF.

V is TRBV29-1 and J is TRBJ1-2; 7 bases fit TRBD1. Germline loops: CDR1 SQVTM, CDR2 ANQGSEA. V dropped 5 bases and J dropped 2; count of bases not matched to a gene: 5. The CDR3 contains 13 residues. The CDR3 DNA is TGCAGCGTTCCGACAGGGAAGAACTATGGCTACACCTTC. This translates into CSVPTGKNYGYTF.

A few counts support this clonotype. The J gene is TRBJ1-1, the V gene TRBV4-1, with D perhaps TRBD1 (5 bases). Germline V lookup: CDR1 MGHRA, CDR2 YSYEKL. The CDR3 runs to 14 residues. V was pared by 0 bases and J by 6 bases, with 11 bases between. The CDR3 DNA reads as TGCGCCAGCAGCCAAGATGCAGGGTGGGCTGAAGCTTTCTTT. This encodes CASSQDAGWAEAFF.

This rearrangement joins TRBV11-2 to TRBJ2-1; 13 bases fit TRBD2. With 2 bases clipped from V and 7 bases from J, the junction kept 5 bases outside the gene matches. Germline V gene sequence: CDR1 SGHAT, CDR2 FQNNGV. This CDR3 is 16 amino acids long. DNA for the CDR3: TGTGCCAGCAGCTTATCAGGGACTAGCGGGAATAATGAGCAGTTCTTC. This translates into CASSLSGTSGNNEQFF.

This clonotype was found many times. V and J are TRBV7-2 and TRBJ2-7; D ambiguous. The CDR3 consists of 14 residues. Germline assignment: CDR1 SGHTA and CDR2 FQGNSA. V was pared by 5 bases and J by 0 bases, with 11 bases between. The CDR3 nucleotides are TGTGCCAGCAGCCCCGGGCTTACCTCCTACGAGCAGTACTTC. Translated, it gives CASSPGLTSYEQYF.